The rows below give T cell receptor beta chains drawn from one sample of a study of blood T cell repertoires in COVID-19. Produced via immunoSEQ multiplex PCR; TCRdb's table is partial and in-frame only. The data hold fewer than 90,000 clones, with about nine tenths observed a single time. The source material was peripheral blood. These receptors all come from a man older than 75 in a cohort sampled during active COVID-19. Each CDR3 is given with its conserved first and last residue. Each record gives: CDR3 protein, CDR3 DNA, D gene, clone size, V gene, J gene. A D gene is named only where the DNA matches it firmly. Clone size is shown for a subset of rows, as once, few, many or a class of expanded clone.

CDR3aa: CASSSDRYGYTF
CDR3nt: TGTGCCAGCAGCTCGGACAGGTATGGCTACACCTTC
d_gene: TRBD1
abundance: few
v_gene: TRBV5-4
j_gene: TRBJ1-2

CDR3aa: CASSTTVNTEAFF
CDR3nt: TGTGCCAGCAGTACGACAGTGAACACTGAAGCTTTCTTT
d_gene: NA
abundance: NA
v_gene: TRBV6-5
j_gene: TRBJ1-1

CDR3aa: CASTGTSGGAGDTQYF
CDR3nt: TGTGCCAGCACCGGGACTAGCGGGGGGGCCGGAGATACGCAGTATTTT
d_gene: TRBD2
abundance: NA
v_gene: TRBV27
j_gene: TRBJ2-3

CDR3aa: CASSVGGQSTDTQYF
CDR3nt: TGTGCCAGCAGCGTTGGAGGACAGTCCACAGATACGCAGTATTTT
d_gene: NA
abundance: NA
v_gene: TRBV9
j_gene: TRBJ2-3

CDR3aa: CASNKLGQPSTDTQYF
CDR3nt: TGTGCCAGCAACAAGTTGGGACAACCTAGCACAGATACGCAGTATTTT
d_gene: NA
abundance: once
v_gene: TRBV5-6
j_gene: TRBJ2-3

CDR3aa: CASSLARDRNIQYF
CDR3nt: TGTGCCAGCAGCTTAGCGAGGGACAGAAACATTCAGTACTTC
d_gene: TRBD1
abundance: NA
v_gene: TRBV7-2
j_gene: TRBJ2-4

CDR3aa: CASSQGALRNTIYF
CDR3nt: TGTGCCAGCAGCCAGGGGGCGTTGAGAAACACCATATATTTT
d_gene: NA
abundance: NA
v_gene: TRBV3-1/TRBV3-2
j_gene: TRBJ1-3

CDR3aa: CASSQVRTITQHF
CDR3nt: TGTGCCAGCAGCCAAGTTCGGACAATTACCCAGCATTTT
d_gene: NA
abundance: NA
v_gene: TRBV3-1/TRBV3-2
j_gene: TRBJ1-5

CDR3aa: CASSQTTEAPYNEQFF
CDR3nt: TGTGCCAGCAGCCAAACGACGGAGGCCCCATACAATGAGCAGTTCTTC
d_gene: NA
abundance: NA
v_gene: TRBV3-1/TRBV3-2
j_gene: TRBJ2-1

CDR3aa: CASSPMGPGGNQPQHF
CDR3nt: TGTGCCAGCTCACCAATGGGGCCAGGAGGCAATCAGCCCCAGCATTTT
d_gene: NA
abundance: NA
v_gene: TRBV18
j_gene: TRBJ1-5

CDR3aa: CASLREGTEQFF
CDR3nt: TGTGCCAGCCTCCGTGAAGGGACAGAGCAGTTCTTC
d_gene: NA
abundance: few
v_gene: TRBV2
j_gene: TRBJ2-1

CDR3aa: CASSVATGGRGPTEAFF
CDR3nt: TGTGCCAGCAGCGTAGCTACGGGGGGCAGGGGGCCCACTGAAGCTTTCTTT
d_gene: TRBD1
abundance: once
v_gene: TRBV9
j_gene: TRBJ1-1

CDR3aa: CASSQQGHEQFF
CDR3nt: TGTGCCAGCAGTCAACAGGGCCATGAGCAGTTCTTC
d_gene: NA
abundance: NA
v_gene: TRBV28
j_gene: TRBJ2-1

CDR3aa: CASSTSGYNSPLHF
CDR3nt: TGTGCCAGCAGTACCTCGGGGTATAATTCACCCCTCCACTTT
d_gene: NA
abundance: NA
v_gene: TRBV7-9
j_gene: TRBJ1-6

CDR3aa: CARSDGRAGGEKLFF
CDR3nt: TGTGCCCGCAGCGATGGACGGGCGGGGGGGGAAAAACTGTTTTTT
d_gene: NA
abundance: NA
v_gene: TRBV2
j_gene: TRBJ1-4

CDR3aa: CASSLTGGRTGELFF
CDR3nt: TGTGCCAGCAGCCTGACAGGGGGCCGGACCGGGGAGCTGTTTTTT
d_gene: TRBD1
abundance: NA
v_gene: TRBV11-2
j_gene: TRBJ2-2

CDR3aa: CASSESSGEKETQYF
CDR3nt: TGTGCCAGCAGTGAGAGTAGCGGGGAAAAAGAGACCCAGTACTTC
d_gene: TRBD2
abundance: NA
v_gene: TRBV2
j_gene: TRBJ2-5

CDR3aa: CASSRDWTDNEQFF
CDR3nt: TGTGCCAGCAGCCGAGATTGGACAGACAATGAGCAGTTCTTC
d_gene: NA
abundance: NA
v_gene: TRBV7-9
j_gene: TRBJ2-1

CDR3aa: CASSSMGGPQHF
CDR3nt: TGTGCCAGCAGCTCCATGGGAGGGCCCCAGCATTTT
d_gene: NA
abundance: NA
v_gene: TRBV9
j_gene: TRBJ1-5

CDR3aa: CASSRPRNEQFF
CDR3nt: TGTGCCAGCAGCCGCCCGAGGAATGAGCAGTTCTTC
d_gene: NA
abundance: NA
v_gene: TRBV6-6
j_gene: TRBJ2-1

CDR3aa: CASSVTGLVTEAFF
CDR3nt: TGTGCCAGCAGCGTGACAGGGTTGGTTACTGAAGCTTTCTTT
d_gene: TRBD1
abundance: NA
v_gene: TRBV11-2
j_gene: TRBJ1-1

CDR3aa: CASSLDGRDTDTQYF
CDR3nt: TGCGCCAGCAGCTTGGATGGCAGGGACACAGATACGCAGTATTTT
d_gene: NA
abundance: once
v_gene: TRBV5-1
j_gene: TRBJ2-3

CDR3aa: CASSPLDRAYEQYF
CDR3nt: TGTGCCAGCTCACCCCTGGACAGGGCCTACGAGCAGTACTTC
d_gene: TRBD1
abundance: NA
v_gene: TRBV18
j_gene: TRBJ2-7

CDR3aa: CAVRALDSGNTIYF
CDR3nt: TGTGCCGTCAGGGCCCTAGACTCTGGAAACACCATATATTTT
d_gene: NA
abundance: few
v_gene: TRBV6-5
j_gene: TRBJ1-3

CDR3aa: CASSIGSSYNSPLHF
CDR3nt: TGTGCCAGTAGTATCGGGAGCTCCTATAATTCACCCCTCCACTTT
d_gene: NA
abundance: NA
v_gene: TRBV19
j_gene: TRBJ1-6

CDR3aa: CASNDSPGEPQHF
CDR3nt: TGTGCCAGCAACGACAGCCCAGGGGAGCCCCAGCATTTT
d_gene: NA
abundance: NA
v_gene: TRBV6-5
j_gene: TRBJ1-5

CDR3aa: CASSSIRTGGYGYTF
CDR3nt: TGTGCCAGCAGCTCTATAAGGACAGGGGGCTATGGCTACACCTTC
d_gene: TRBD1
abundance: few
v_gene: TRBV5-6
j_gene: TRBJ1-2

CDR3aa: CASSGPGDTQYF
CDR3nt: TGTGCCAGCAGTGGTCCGGGAGATACGCAGTATTTT
d_gene: NA
abundance: NA
v_gene: TRBV25-1
j_gene: TRBJ2-3

CDR3aa: CASSEQGAHSLEQYF
CDR3nt: TGTGCCAGCAGTGAACAGGGGGCCCATTCTCTCGAGCAGTACTTC
d_gene: TRBD1
abundance: NA
v_gene: TRBV2
j_gene: TRBJ2-7

CDR3aa: CASSTTRTDTQYF
CDR3nt: TGTGCCAGTAGTACCACCCGGACAGATACGCAGTATTTT
d_gene: NA
abundance: NA
v_gene: TRBV19
j_gene: TRBJ2-3

CDR3aa: CASSQGGYGYTF
CDR3nt: TGTGCCAGCAGCCAAGGGGGGTATGGCTACACCTTC
d_gene: NA
abundance: NA
v_gene: TRBV16
j_gene: TRBJ1-2

CDR3aa: CASRSRDRGLGETQYF
CDR3nt: TGTGCCAGCAGATCCCGGGACAGGGGGTTGGGGGAGACCCAGTACTTC
d_gene: TRBD1
abundance: NA
v_gene: TRBV5-4
j_gene: TRBJ2-5

CDR3aa: CASSKRDRITGELFF
CDR3nt: TGTGCCAGCAGCAAACGGGACAGAATAACCGGGGAGCTGTTTTTT
d_gene: TRBD1
abundance: NA
v_gene: TRBV9
j_gene: TRBJ2-2